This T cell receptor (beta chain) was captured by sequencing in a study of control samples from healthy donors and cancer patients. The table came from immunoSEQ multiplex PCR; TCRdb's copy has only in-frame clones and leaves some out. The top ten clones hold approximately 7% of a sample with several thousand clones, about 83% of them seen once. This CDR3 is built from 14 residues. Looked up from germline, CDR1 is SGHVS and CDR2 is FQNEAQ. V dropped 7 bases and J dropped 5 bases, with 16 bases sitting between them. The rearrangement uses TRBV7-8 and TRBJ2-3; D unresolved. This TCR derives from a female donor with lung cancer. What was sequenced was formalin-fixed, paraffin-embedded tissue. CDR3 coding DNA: TGTGCCAGCACCCTGTTCAATTTGGGAGATACGCAGTATTTT. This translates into CASTLFNLGDTQYF.